The 5 T cell receptor beta chains given below trace back to one sample, sequenced in a study of blood T cell repertoires in COVID-19. Profiling relied on immunoSEQ multiplex PCR, and the TCRdb table lists in-frame clones only, not all of them. The table records around 300,000 clones, around 90% of them present only once. The material sequenced was PBMCs or T cells enriched from blood (not recorded which). These TCRs come from a woman aged 18-30 years with acute COVID-19.

The rearrangement uses TRBV20-1 and TRBJ1-1, with D possibly being TRBD1 (5 bases). The CDR3 consists of 11 residues. V lost 4 bases and J 10 bases, leaving 13 bases between the germline ends. Germline CDR1 and CDR2: DFQATT and SNEGSKA (reference sequence). The CDR3 bases are TGCAGTGCTACACGACAGAAGGGAGCTTTCTTT. As protein: CSATRQKGAFF.

The genes are TRBV6-2 or TRBV6-3 and TRBJ1-2; D unresolved. The V and J ends lost 4 bases and 3 bases respectively, with 6 bases between them. Looked up from germline, CDR1 is MNHEY and CDR2 is SVGEGT. This CDR3 contains 12 residues. The CDR3 here is CASSSNYYGYTF. The CDR3 DNA sequence: TGTGCCAGCAGTTCCAACTACTATGGCTACACCTTC.

The genes are TRBV5-6 and TRBJ2-4; D remains ambiguous. From germline, CDR1 is SGHDT and CDR2 YYEEEE. The CDR3 extends over 15 amino acids. V lost 3 bases and J lost 6, with 16 bases in between. CDR3 in DNA: TGTGCCAGCAGCTCCCGGGTCTCCCTGGGAAACATTCAGTACTTC. This gives the protein CASSSRVSLGNIQYF.

The sample holds one count of this clone. V usage is TRBV5-1 and J usage is TRBJ2-4, with D tentatively TRBD2 (6 bases). V was cut by 0 bases and J by 6 bases, with 7 bases left in between. CDR3 length: 13 residues. Germline V gene data show CDR1 as SGHRS and CDR2 as YFSETQ. The CDR3, as DNA: TGCGCCAGCAGCTTGGGACTAGGAAACATTCAGTACTTC. This encodes CASSLGLGNIQYF.

This rearrangement joins TRBV2 to TRBJ2-6, with TRBD1 as a possible D gene (5 bases). The CDR3 runs 16 residues. Germline assignment: CDR1 SNHLY and CDR2 FYNNEI. Trimming pared 10 bases from V and 0 bases from J, leaving 16 bases between. The CDR3 nucleotides read TGTGCCACCAGCAAGGGGCTCGGCTCTGGGGCCAACGTCCTGACTTTC. It encodes CATSKGLGSGANVLTF.